One T cell receptor delta chain is described in this entry. This clone came up many times. The antigen it binds to is not known. No base quality information exists; no much larger clone differs at one position. Other DNA sequences in this specimen translate into the identical CDR3. These data are taken from a study of γδ T cells in repeated Plasmodium falciparum infection (TCRdb year 2021). Turning to the overall study: The natural-infection arm enrolled Malian children exposed to intense seasonal malaria transmission, compared against age and gender matched Australian children. Five malaria-naive U.S. adults underwent four controlled human malaria infections by bites from P. falciparum NF54-infected Anopheles stephensi mosquitoes over about 640 days. Samples from controlled-infection subjects were taken at baseline, right before selected infections, and 21 days after each infection. The gammadelta TCR repertoires from Mali were analysed in two ways: cross-sectionally during periods with no transmission, and longitudinally across episodes of acute febrile malaria. In the study, the shaping of the human gammadelta T cell repertoire by repeated Plasmodium falciparum infection was examined using natural infection in Mali and controlled human malaria infection. Points the paper makes about the study in general: The controlled-infection cohort was small, limiting analysis of inter-individual variability in gammadelta T cell responses. Compared with the repertoires of Australian children, the Vdelta2-negative gammadelta TCR repertoires of Malian children appeared more clonally expanded, less diverse and less shared. Generalizability was limited because the Malian cohort came from a small rural village made up predominantly of one ethnic group. A highly stable polyclonal repertoire over time and infection, with many inter-individual overlapping TCRgamma sequences, was shown by Vgamma9/Vdelta2+ TCR repertoires. Waves of new clonotype selection in Vdelta2-negative, largely Vdelta1+, gammadelta TCR repertoires appeared to be driven by repeated controlled infections.

Library prep was done by multiplex PCR. The sequencer listed for this sample is Illumina MiSeq. Both TCR gamma (TRG) and TCR delta (TRD) chains were sequenced from each sorted gammadelta T cell sample. As for how the authors treated the data: The repertoire analyses drew on clonotype tree plots, the accumulated frequency of the top 20 clonotypes, and diversity index (DI) and D75 metrics. TCRdb reanalyzed the public reads with the CATT caller, and identical DNA sequences were merged afterwards. TCRdb's processing, not the authors' own work, is the source of the V and J calls. The sample table contains tens of thousands of delta-chain clones; only one count was recorded for 0.95% to 1% of them. Roughly 9.9% of the sample is held by the ten biggest clonotypes. For bulk TCR repertoire analysis, Vgamma9/Vdelta2+ and Vdelta2-negative gammadelta T cell populations were flow-sorted out of peripheral blood mononuclear cells.

Spanning cysteine to phenylalanine, the CDR3 consists of 19 amino acids. The retained sequence is limited to the CDR3, 57 bases, with the frame set at the first base. CDR1 and CDR2 were assigned from the germline V gene as GEAIGNYY and EKD. Here V drops 3 bases and J drops 2 bases, and the junction holds 14 bases not matched to any gene. The receptor was isolated from a pool of human donors (malaria-infected and uninfected, not separated). The V and J genes are TRDV2 and TRDJ1; 13 bases in the middle match TRDD3. The sample was gamma-delta T cells from blood. The sequenced DNA: TGTGCCTGTGACCTCCTTCCAAACTGGGGGATACGCGGGACCGATAAACTCATCTTT. The encoded protein is CACDLLPNWGIRGTDKLIF.